This record looks at one T cell receptor (beta chain) sequence and its context. Per the authors' pipeline: By means of reference gene primer amplification, nucleated cell counts were estimated. Assay: immunoSEQ multiplex PCR; the TCRdb copy retains only in-frame clones and omits some. V and J calls and clone size are those listed in that table; D and trimming were worked out from the DNA. The sample yields roughly 70,000 clones, around 90% seen once. CDR1 and CDR2 (germline): MNHNS, SASEGT. V was pared by 3 bases and J by 2 bases, with 10 bases of the junction left unmatched. This CDR3 has 17 amino acids. The data belong to a study of blood T cell repertoires in COVID-19. About the study: Italy, Spain and the United States were the sources of the convalescent and acute COVID-19 samples. Sources were T cells, B-cell-depleted T cells, or PBMCs; the material itself was cDNA or gDNA.

The V gene is TRBV6-1, the J gene TRBJ2-3, with 8 positions matching TRBD1. Specimen: peripheral blood. The source of this sequence is a human donor in a cohort sampled during active COVID-19. The CDR3 spells CASSDVLQGGFTDTQYF. The CDR3 region has the DNA TGTGCCAGCAGTGATGTGTTACAGGGGGGATTCACAGATACGCAGTATTTT.